The 21 T cell receptor beta chains below all came from one sample that was sequenced in a study of cytomegalovirus exposure and HLA in healthy donors (dated 2017 in TCRdb). The library came from the immunoSEQ multiplex PCR assay. Drawn from immuneACCESS, this table holds only the in-frame rearrangements with V and J called that TCRdb kept. Clones are partly lost; checked studies trace under half to an unresolved V gene and leave the rest unexplained. The table for this sample lists 95,000 to 150,000 clones; 70% to 90% of them were counted only once. 2.1% of the sample is in the top ten clones. Sample: PBMCs. The origin of the receptors is a woman in her thirties in good health and CMV-seronegative.

This chain uses TRBV27 with TRBJ1-5; TRBD1 aligns across 7 bases. Trimming cost V 5 bases and J 5 bases; bases outside gene matches: 6. The CDR3 runs 14 residues. The germline gives CDR1 MNHEY, CDR2 SMNVEV (reference sequence). As DNA, the CDR3 is TGTGCCAGCAGTGACGACAGGGTGGATCAGCCCCAGCATTTT. Translated: CASSDDRVDQPQHF.

The chain links TRBV7-2 to TRBJ2-3; D not resolved. Germline V gene lookup returns CDR1 SGHTA and CDR2 FQGNSA. The V and J ends lost 5 bases and 0 bases respectively, with 9 bases between them. The CDR3 is 14 residues long. The CDR3 is CASSVQSSTDTQYF. The CDR3 bases are TGTGCCAGCAGCGTACAATCTAGCACAGATACGCAGTATTTT.

This clone has just one count. The chain recombines TRBV7-2 with TRBJ2-1; TRBD2 matches at 16 bases. This CDR3 is built from 18 residues. V lost 5 bases, J lost 4 bases, and 8 bases stayed unmatched. Germline V CDR1 and CDR2: SGHTA, FQGNSA. CDR3 coding DNA: TGTGCCAGCAGCCGGGGACTAGCGGGGGGGCAGTCGTACAATGAGCAGTTCTTC. It encodes CASSRGLAGGQSYNEQFF.

The sample holds a few counts of this clone. The chain joins TRBV27 to TRBJ1-1; unclear D gene. This CDR3 is built from 11 residues. V gave up 7 bases and J gave up 4 bases, with 7 bases separating them. The germline V gene has CDR1 MNHEY and CDR2 SMNVEV (reference sequence). As DNA, the CDR3 is TGTGCCAGCATGAGGAGCACTGAAGCTTTCTTT. This sequence encodes CASMRSTEAFF.

V and J are TRBV2 and TRBJ2-3, with D perhaps matching TRBD1 (5 bases). CDR1 is SNHLY, CDR2 FYNNEI, per germline. This CDR3 region has 16 residues. The V gene lost 4 bases and the J gene lost 0 bases, with 14 bases spanning the gap. The CDR3 DNA sequence: TGTGCCAGCAGTGTTAGGGGCCGCCCTAGCACAGATACGCAGTATTTT. It encodes CASSVRGRPSTDTQYF.

The V call is TRBV9, the J call TRBJ1-6; 8 bases are shared with TRBD1. Trimming took 3 bases from V and 6 from J; bases not matched to a gene: 5. This CDR3 region has 15 residues. The germline V gene has CDR1 SGDLS and CDR2 YYNGEE. The CDR3 region is CASSATGVGNSPLHF. The CDR3 nucleotides read TGTGCCAGCAGCGCGACAGGGGTCGGTAATTCACCCCTCCACTTT.

In the case of this clone: The germline gene is not matched at one end of the junction; a read error may be the cause. J is TRBJ2-5 and V is TRBV5-8; TRBD2 agrees at 10 bases. The germline CDR1 and CDR2 sequences are SGHTS and YDEGEE. The CDR3 has 12 residues. In DNA, the CDR3 is TGTGCCAGCAGCTTGCTTAGCGGGGGGCTAAACTTC. Residues: CASSLLSGGLNF. The full variable domain, with the rest looked up from reference TRBV5-8 and TRBJ2-5, is EAGVTQSPTHLIKTRGQQATLRCSPISGHTSVYWYQQALGLGLQFLLWYDEGEERNRGNFPPRFSGRQFPNYSSELNVNALELEDSALYLCASSLLSGGLNFGPGTRLLVL.

The chain couples TRBV7-8 to TRBJ1-5; the D is unclear. The length of the CDR3 is 17 residues. Per germline, CDR1 SGHVS and CDR2 FQNEAQ. The V and J ends lost 5 bases and 4 bases respectively, with 21 bases between them. CDR3 sequence reads: CASSQVLFLQENQPQHF. CDR3 DNA: TGTGCCAGCAGCCAGGTCCTTTTCCTACAAGAGAATCAGCCCCAGCATTTT.

This chain uses TRBV7-2 with TRBJ1-3; 8 bases match TRBD1. This CDR3 has 15 residues. With 1 base clipped from V and 2 bases from J, the junction kept 1 base outside the gene matches. CDR1 SGHTA and CDR2 FQGNSA come from the germline V gene. The CDR3 sequence is CASSLETGAGNTIYF. CDR3 nucleotide sequence: TGTGCCAGCAGCTTAGAGACAGGGGCTGGAAACACCATATATTTT.

The chain uses TRBV11-2 and TRBJ2-2; 10 bases align to TRBD2. Per the germline V gene, CDR1 is SGHAT and CDR2 is FQNNGV. Trimming cost V 5 bases and J 7 bases; bases outside gene matches: 10. The CDR3 totals 16 residues. The CDR3 region is CASSTTSGGAHGELFF. CDR3 DNA sequence: TGTGCCAGCAGCACTACGAGCGGGGGGGCCCACGGGGAGCTGTTTTTT.

As for this clone: Other DNA sequences in the sample encode the same CDR3. The V call is TRBV5-1, the J call TRBJ2-7; 11 nucleotides agree with TRBD1. J lost 3 bases, V lost 2 bases, and 1 base had no gene match. The CDR3 length is 14 residues. Germline-derived CDR1 and CDR2 are SGHRS and YFSETQ. CDR3 in amino acids: CASSLGTGGYEQYF. The CDR3 DNA reads TGCGCCAGCAGCTTAGGGACAGGGGGCTACGAGCAGTACTTC.

This chain uses TRBV9 with TRBJ2-1, with TRBD1 identical over 8 bases. Trimming removed 0 bases from V and 0 bases from J; junction bases left unmatched: 2. The CDR3 covers 16 residues. The germline gives CDR1 SGDLS, CDR2 YYNGEE. The CDR3 sequence is CASSVGGQDSYNEQFF. The CDR3 DNA sequence: TGTGCCAGCAGCGTAGGGGGACAGGACTCCTACAATGAGCAGTTCTTC. The full variable domain, completed using reference TRBV9 and TRBJ2-1, is DSGVTQTPKHLITATGQRVTLRCSPRSGDLSVYWYQQSLDQGLQFLIQYYNGEERAKGNILERFSAQQFPDLHSELNLSSLELGDSALYFCASSVGGQDSYNEQFFGPGTRLTVL.

This CDR3 is CASSLVSAVHGYTF. CDR3 coding DNA: TGTGCCAGCAGCTTAGTTTCGGCGGTGCATGGCTACACCTTC. The chain joins TRBV13 to TRBJ1-2; D not resolved. Trimming removed 1 base at V and 6 bases at J, with 12 bases between. The CDR3 runs 14 residues. Germline CDR1 and CDR2: PRHDT and FYEKMQ (reference sequence).

The chain joins TRBV29-1 to TRBJ2-3, with 9 bases fitting TRBD1. CDR1 and CDR2 from the germline V gene are SQVTM and ANQGSEA. V lost 4 bases and J lost 4; bases outside the gene matches: 6. The CDR3 spans 14 residues. The CDR3 loop is CSVVTGGAADTQYF. CDR3 in DNA: TGCAGCGTTGTTACAGGGGGCGCCGCAGATACGCAGTATTTT.

This chain uses TRBV9 with TRBJ2-1, with 9 bases that match TRBD1. The junction had 6 bases not matched to a gene; V was cut back by 2 bases and J by 6 bases. Germline assignment: CDR1 SGDLS and CDR2 YYNGEE. The CDR3 runs to 15 residues. CDR3 nucleotide sequence: TGTGCCAGCAGCGTTACCGGGACAGGGCCCAATGAGCAGTTCTTC. Translation: CASSVTGTGPNEQFF.

The chain recombines TRBV6-1 with TRBJ2-1; possible D gene TRBD2, 6 bases. The germline V gene encodes CDR1 MNHNS and CDR2 SASEGT. Trimming left V 11 bases short and J 2 bases short, with 16 bases between. The CDR3 runs to 14 residues. CDR3 residues: CAATRAGTYNEQFF. In DNA form, the CDR3 reads TGTGCCGCAACACGCGCGGGGACCTACAATGAGCAGTTCTTC.

This chain joins TRBV10-3 and TRBJ1-5, with D perhaps TRBD1 (5 bases). CDR1 is ENHRY, CDR2 SYGVKD, per germline. The CDR3 is 15 residues long. The V gene lost 2 bases and the J gene lost 1 base, with 9 bases spanning the gap. The CDR3: CAISEDRPSNQPQHF. The CDR3 nucleotides are TGTGCCATCAGTGAGGACAGACCGAGCAATCAGCCCCAGCATTTT.

The count of this clone is one. V is TRBV27 and J is TRBJ2-1; 7 positions match TRBD1. Per germline, CDR1 MNHEY and CDR2 SMNVEV (reference sequence). V was pared by 2 bases and J by 7 bases, with 8 bases of the junction left unmatched. The CDR3 has 15 amino acids. The CDR3 DNA sequence: TGTGCCAGCAGTTTAATGAGGGGGCGAGGGAATGAGCAGTTCTTC. It codes for CASSLMRGRGNEQFF.

The gene calls are TRBV7-2 and TRBJ2-1, with D unresolved. In germline, CDR1 is SGHTA, CDR2 FQGNSA. V was trimmed by 2 bases and J by 12 bases, leaving 14 bases between them. The CDR3 consists of 13 residues. The CDR3 region is CASSLSRAPGQFF. CDR3 nucleotides: TGTGCCAGCAGCTTATCCCGAGCACCAGGGCAGTTCTTC.

The chain is built from TRBV11-2 and TRBJ1-5; 9 bases match TRBD1. CDR1 is SGHAT, CDR2 FQNNGV, per germline. J gave up 3 bases and V 5 bases, and 5 bases lay outside the gene matches. The CDR3 sequence is 15 residues long. CDR3 residues: CASSPDRGVNQPQHF. CDR3 DNA sequence: TGTGCCAGCAGCCCTGACAGGGGGGTCAATCAGCCCCAGCATTTT.

This chain links TRBV7-6 with TRBJ2-5; D gene ambiguous. V was cut by 3 bases and J by 2 bases, with 7 bases left in between. CDR3 length: 13 amino acids. CDR1 and CDR2 (germline): SGHVS, FNYEAQ. The DNA of the CDR3 is TGTGCCAGCAGCTTGGCTAGGCAAGAGACCCAGTACTTC. Translation gives CASSLARQETQYF.